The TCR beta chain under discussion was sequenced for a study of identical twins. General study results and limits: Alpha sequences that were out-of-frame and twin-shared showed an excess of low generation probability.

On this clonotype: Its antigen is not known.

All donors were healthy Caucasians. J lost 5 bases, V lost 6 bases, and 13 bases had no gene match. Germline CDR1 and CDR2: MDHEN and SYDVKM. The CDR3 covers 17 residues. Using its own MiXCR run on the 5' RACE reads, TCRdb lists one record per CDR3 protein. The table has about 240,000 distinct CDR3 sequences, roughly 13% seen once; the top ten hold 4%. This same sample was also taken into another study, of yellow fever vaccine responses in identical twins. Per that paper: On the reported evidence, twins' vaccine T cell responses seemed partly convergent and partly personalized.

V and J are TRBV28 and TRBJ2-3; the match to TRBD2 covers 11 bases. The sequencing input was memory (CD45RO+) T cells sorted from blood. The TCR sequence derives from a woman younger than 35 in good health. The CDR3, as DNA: TGTGCCAGCAGACCTACCTTAGCGGGGGGGTCCGGAGATACGCAGTATTTT. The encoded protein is CASRPTLAGGSGDTQYF.